This is a list of T cell receptor beta chains from one sample in a study of post-analysis software for immune sequencing data. TCRdb reprocessed the PCR reads with MiXCR, giving one entry per CDR3 protein. Among a few hundred thousand distinct CDR3 sequences listed, approximately 42% were seen once. Sequenced material: blood. These TCRs come from a girl under 10 years old with multiple sclerosis. CDR3s include the opening cysteine and the closing phenylalanine or tryptophan. The order of the fields is clone size, V gene, J gene, D gene, CDR3 length, CDR3 DNA, CDR3 protein. D genes are given only for firm matches. The size entry is marked missing in some rows and otherwise reads once, few, many or a size class.

>-|TRBV5-6|TRBJ2-7|-|14
TGTGCCAGCAATCCGAAAGCAGGGTTCAACGAGCAGTACTTC
CASNPKAGFNEQYF
>-|TRBV12-3/TRBV12-4|TRBJ1-1|-|10
TGTGCCAGCAGTTTGGGGGGAACTTTCTTT
CASSLGGTFF
>-|TRBV7-2|TRBJ2-2|-|16
TGTGCCAGCAGCTTAGCTGGGCGGGGAAGCACCGGGGAGCTGTTTTTT
CASSLAGRGSTGELFF
>-|TRBV5-1|TRBJ1-1|TRBD1|17
TGCGCCAGCAGCCCCTCAGGGGGCGTTATTTGGAACACTGAAGCTTTCTTT
CASSPSGGVIWNTEAFF
>once|TRBV24-1|TRBJ2-1|TRBD1|17
TGTGCCACCAGTGATATAACTGGACAGGGCCCCTACAATGAGCAGTTCTTC
CATSDITGQGPYNEQFF
>few|TRBV4-1|TRBJ2-6|-|17
TGCGCCAGCAGCCAAGTGGGGCGCTTCTCTGGGGCCAACGTCCTGACTTTC
CASSQVGRFSGANVLTF
>few|TRBV28|TRBJ1-1|-|18
TGTGCCAGCAGTCTCAGGGCACGTCGGGCCCGCTCGAACACTGAAGCTTTCTTT
CASSLRARRARSNTEAFF
>few|TRBV9|TRBJ2-5|TRBD2|16
TGTGCCAGCAGCGTAGGCGCAAGCGGGAGCCAAGAGACCCAGTACTTC
CASSVGASGSQETQYF
>few|TRBV4-1|TRBJ1-5|TRBD1|18
TGCGCCAGCAGCCCGGGACAGGGTAGTACTGTGGGCAATCAGCCCCAGCATTTT
CASSPGQGSTVGNQPQHF
>-|TRBV28|TRBJ2-3|TRBD2|17
TGTGCCAGCAGTTTATCGGGACTAGCGGGAGAGGCAGATACGCAGTATTTT
CASSLSGLAGEADTQYF
>-|TRBV27|TRBJ2-7|-|16
TGTGCCAGCAGTTTCTCCCTGGACTCGCTATCCTACGAGCAGTACTTC
CASSFSLDSLSYEQYF
>-|TRBV28|TRBJ1-2|-|14
TGTGCCAGCAGGTTTAGGGGGGGCGCAGAAGGCTACACCTTC
CASRFRGGAEGYTF
>-|TRBV5-1|TRBJ2-7|-|14
TGCGCCAGCAGCTTGGAAACGGGCCCCTACGAGCAGTACTTC
CASSLETGPYEQYF
>once|TRBV20-1|TRBJ1-2|-|18
TGCAGTGCTAGAGATCTGTCTTCCGGGGACGGTGCTAACTATGGCTACACCTTC
CSARDLSSGDGANYGYTF
>-|TRBV27|TRBJ1-2|-|14
TGTGCCAGCAGTTTATCCAGCGGTAACTATGGCTACACCTTC
CASSLSSGNYGYTF
>-|TRBV7-2|TRBJ2-5|TRBD1|17
TGTGCCAGCAGCTTAGGTCGGACAGGGGTCGGGCGAGAGACCCAGTACTTC
CASSLGRTGVGRETQYF
>-|TRBV19|TRBJ2-5|TRBD1|15
TGTGCCAGTAGTATAACAGGGGATTTATTTTCGGAGCAGTACTTC
CASSITGDLFSEQYF
>-|TRBV20-1|TRBJ2-7|TRBD1|15
TGCAGTGCTAGAGACCACCGGGACAGATTCTACGAGCAGTACTTC
CSARDHRDRFYEQYF
>-|TRBV28|TRBJ1-2|-|13
TGTGCCAGCAGGTTCTGGGTTTCCTATGGCTACACCTTC
CASRFWVSYGYTF
>-|TRBV30|TRBJ2-3|TRBD2|16
TGTGCCTGGAGTTCATGGGCTAGCGGGTACACAGATACGCAGTATTTT
CAWSSWASGYTDTQYF
>-|TRBV9|TRBJ2-7|TRBD1|15
TGTGCCAGCAGCGTCGCCCCGGACAGGGCCTACGAGCAGTACTTC
CASSVAPDRAYEQYF
>few|TRBV5-1|TRBJ2-3|TRBD1|16
TGCGCCAGCAGCCCCCCCACCGGGACAGGGGACGATACGCAGTATTTT
CASSPPTGTGDDTQYF
>few|TRBV29-1|TRBJ2-3|TRBD2|14
TGCAGCGTACGGACTAGCGGGGTCACAGATACGCAGTATTTT
CSVRTSGVTDTQYF
>few|TRBV29-1|TRBJ2-5|TRBD2|12
TGCAGCGTTGAAGAGTTAGCGGGTGAGCAGTACTTC
CSVEELAGEQYF
>few|TRBV20-1|TRBJ1-2|-|14
TGCAGTGCTAGAGCGTCAGGGCTAGTCGATGGCTACACCTTC
CSARASGLVDGYTF
>-|TRBV20-1|TRBJ2-1|TRBD2|14
TGCAGTGCTCACGGGACTAGCGGTTTCAATGAGCAGTTCTTC
CSAHGTSGFNEQFF
>few|TRBV10-3|TRBJ2-7|TRBD1|16
TGTGCCATCAGTGATAGGCGGGACAGGGGAACCTACGAGCAGTACTTC
CAISDRRDRGTYEQYF
>-|TRBV12-3/TRBV12-4|TRBJ1-1|TRBD1|16
TGTGCCAGCAGTCCGGGACAGGGGCGCGGGAGCACTGAAGCTTTCTTT
CASSPGQGRGSTEAFF
>-|TRBV12-3/TRBV12-4|TRBJ2-7|-|13
TGTGCCAGCAGTTTCGGCGAGTACTACGAGCAGTACTTC
CASSFGEYYEQYF
>-|TRBV5-1|TRBJ2-2|-|14
TGCGCCAGCAGCATAAGCTGGGGCGGCGGGGAGCTGTTTTTT
CASSISWGGGELFF
>-|TRBV7-6|TRBJ2-1|TRBD1|16
TGTGCCAGCAGCTCGCGATCCGGGACAGGGGGCAATGAGCAGTTCTTC
CASSSRSGTGGNEQFF
>-|TRBV30|TRBJ2-1|-|10
TGTGCCTGGGGCGATTACGAGCAGTTCTTC
CAWGDYEQFF
>many|TRBV18|TRBJ2-7|-|16
TGTGCCAGCTCGCTTGAATGGCCCCCCCTCTCCTACGAGCAGTACTTC
CASSLEWPPLSYEQYF
>many|TRBV29-1|TRBJ1-2|TRBD1|15
TGCAGCGTTGAAGATCCCCCCGGACAGGGGGGTGGCTACACCTTC
CSVEDPPGQGGGYTF
>few|TRBV6-4|TRBJ2-1|-|14
TGTGCCAGCAGTGACTCGACAGGAGGAGATGAGCAGTTCTTC
CASSDSTGGDEQFF
>-|TRBV6-1|TRBJ2-1|-|15
TGTGCCAGCAGTGACAGGGGATACCCTTACAATGAGCAGTTCTTC
CASSDRGYPYNEQFF
>few|TRBV7-3|TRBJ2-3|TRBD2|19
TGTGCCAGCAGAGAAGGACTAGCGGGAGTGTTCGAAGACACAGATACGCAGTATTTT
CASREGLAGVFEDTDTQYF
>-|TRBV23-1|TRBJ2-1|-|16
TGCGCCAGCAGTCGATTGTTGATAGCTCCCCTATATGAGCAGTTCTTC
CASSRLLIAPLYEQFF
>-|TRBV7-9|TRBJ1-1|-|13
TGTGCCAGCAGCCCAGCAAGAGGTACTGAAGCTTTCTTT
CASSPARGTEAFF
>-|TRBV4-1|TRBJ2-7|-|13
TGCGCCAGCAGCCAAGCCAGGTTGGCCGAGCAGTACTTC
CASSQARLAEQYF
>few|TRBV28|TRBJ2-5|TRBD2|17
TGTGCCAGCAAAACCAGGAGGGCGGGGGAGTACCAAGAGACCCAGTACTTC
CASKTRRAGEYQETQYF
>few|TRBV7-9|TRBJ2-7|TRBD1|15
TGTGCCAGCAGCTTAGTGGGACAGGGTTTCTACGAGCAGTACTTC
CASSLVGQGFYEQYF
>-|TRBV12-3/TRBV12-4|TRBJ2-1|TRBD2|15
TGTGCCAGCAGACAAACTAGCGGAGTCTACAATGAGCAGTTCTTC
CASRQTSGVYNEQFF
>-|TRBV3-1|TRBJ2-7|-|15
TGTGCCAGCAGCCACCAGTCCGGGAACTCCTACGAGCAGTACTTC
CASSHQSGNSYEQYF